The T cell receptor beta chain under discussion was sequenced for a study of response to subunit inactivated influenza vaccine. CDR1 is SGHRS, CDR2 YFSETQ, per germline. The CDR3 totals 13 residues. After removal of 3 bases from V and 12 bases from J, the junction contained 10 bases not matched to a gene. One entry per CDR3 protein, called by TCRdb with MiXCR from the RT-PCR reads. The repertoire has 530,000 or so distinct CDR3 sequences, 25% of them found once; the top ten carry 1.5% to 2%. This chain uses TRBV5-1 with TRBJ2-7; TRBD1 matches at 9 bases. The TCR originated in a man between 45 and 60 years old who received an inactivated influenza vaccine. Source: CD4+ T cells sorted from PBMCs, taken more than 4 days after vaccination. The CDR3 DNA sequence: TGCGCCAGCAGCTCACCTGACAGGGGGATCTTGTACTTC. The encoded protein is CASSSPDRGILYF.